This TCR beta chain came from a study of blood T cell repertoires in COVID-19. Study background: T cells, B-cell-depleted T cells, or PBMCs provided the cDNA or gDNA that served as material.

CDR1 is MNHEY and CDR2 is SVGAGI in the germline V gene. The germline V and J ends were trimmed by 7 bases and 0 bases, with 10 bases remaining between them. This CDR3 has 14 residues. Repertoires were generated with immunoSEQ multiplex PCR, while TCRdb's copy carries only in-frame clones and drops some. The table has about 200,000 clones, almost 85% seen once. Sequences were obtained from peripheral blood. This TCR derives from a human donor with acute or convalescent COVID-19. The donor label of this sample is uncertain. J is TRBJ1-3 and V is TRBV6-5, with D hard to call. The CDR3 bases are TGTGCCAGCATCCAACAGAGCTCTGGAAACACCATATATTTT. Amino acids: CASIQQSSGNTIYF.